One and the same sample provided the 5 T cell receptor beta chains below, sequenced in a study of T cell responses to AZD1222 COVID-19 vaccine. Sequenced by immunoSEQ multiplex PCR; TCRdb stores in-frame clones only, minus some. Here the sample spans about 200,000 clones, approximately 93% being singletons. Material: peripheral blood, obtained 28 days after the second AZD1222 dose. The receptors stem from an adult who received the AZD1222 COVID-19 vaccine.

In DNA, the CDR3 is TGCGCCAGCAGCCAAGTTACGGGTTTCAGAAACTATGGCTACACCTTC. Translated, it gives CASSQVTGFRNYGYTF. The chain combines TRBV4-1 with TRBJ1-2, with unresolved D. The CDR3 totals 16 residues. Germline CDR1 and CDR2: MGHRA and YSYEKL. V was pared by 1 base and J by 2 bases, with 14 bases between.

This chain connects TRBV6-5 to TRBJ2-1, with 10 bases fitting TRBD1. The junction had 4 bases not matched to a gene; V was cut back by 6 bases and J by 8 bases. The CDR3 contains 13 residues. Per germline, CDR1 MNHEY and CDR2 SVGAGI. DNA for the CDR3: TGTGCCAGCAGGCGACAGGGGGCGGATGAGCAGTTCTTC. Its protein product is CASRRQGADEQFF.

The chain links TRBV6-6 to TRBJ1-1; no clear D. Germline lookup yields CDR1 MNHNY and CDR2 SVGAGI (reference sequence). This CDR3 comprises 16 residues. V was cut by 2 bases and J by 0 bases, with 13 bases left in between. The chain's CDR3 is CASSYHSSVLNTEAFF. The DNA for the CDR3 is TGTGCCAGCAGTTACCACAGTTCGGTGTTGAACACTGAAGCTTTCTTT.

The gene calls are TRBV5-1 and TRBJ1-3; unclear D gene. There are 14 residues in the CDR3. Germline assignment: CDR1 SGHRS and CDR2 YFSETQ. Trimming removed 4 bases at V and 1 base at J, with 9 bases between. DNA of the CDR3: TGCGCCAGCAGCAATACGGGGTCTGGAAACACCATATATTTT. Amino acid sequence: CASSNTGSGNTIYF.

The CDR3 reads CASSLGRLNTGELFF. The CDR3 DNA reads as TGTGCCAGCAGCTTGGGACGGCTTAACACCGGGGAGCTGTTTTTT. The V call is TRBV9, the J call TRBJ2-2; D possibly matches TRBD1 or TRBD2 (5 bases each). The V gene's germline CDR1 is SGDLS and CDR2 YYNGEE. Trimming removed 4 bases from V and 2 bases from J, with 12 bases in between. The CDR3 has 15 residues.